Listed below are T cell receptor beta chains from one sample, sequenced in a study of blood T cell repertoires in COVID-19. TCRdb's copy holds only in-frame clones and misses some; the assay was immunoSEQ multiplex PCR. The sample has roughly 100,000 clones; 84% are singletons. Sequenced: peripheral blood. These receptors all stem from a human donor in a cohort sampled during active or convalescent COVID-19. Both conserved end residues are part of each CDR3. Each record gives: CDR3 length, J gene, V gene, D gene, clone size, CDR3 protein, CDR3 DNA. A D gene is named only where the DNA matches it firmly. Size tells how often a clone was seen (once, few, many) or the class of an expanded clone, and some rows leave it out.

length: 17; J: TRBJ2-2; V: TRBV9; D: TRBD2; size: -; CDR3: CASSVASGGAWTGELFF; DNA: TGTGCCAGCAGCGTAGCTAGCGGGGGGGCTTGGACCGGGGAGCTGTTTTTT
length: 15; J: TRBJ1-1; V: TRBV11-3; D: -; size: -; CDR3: CASSLEGALGTEAFF; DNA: TGTGCCAGCAGCTTGGAAGGGGCCTTGGGCACTGAAGCTTTCTTT
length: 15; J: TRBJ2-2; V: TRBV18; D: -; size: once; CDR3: CASSPRQANTGELFF; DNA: TGTGCCAGCTCACCCCGACAGGCTAACACCGGGGAGCTGTTTTTT
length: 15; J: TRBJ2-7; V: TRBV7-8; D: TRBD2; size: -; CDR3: CASSLELAGSYEQYF; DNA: TGTGCCAGCAGCTTAGAACTAGCGGGGAGCTACGAGCAGTACTTC
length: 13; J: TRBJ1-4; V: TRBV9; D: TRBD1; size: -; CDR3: CASSDRDREKLFF; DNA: TGTGCCAGCAGCGATCGGGACAGGGAAAAACTGTTTTTT
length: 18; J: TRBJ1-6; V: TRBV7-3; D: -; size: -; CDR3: CASSLSPQGSSYNSPLHF; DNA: TGTGCCAGCAGCTTATCACCGCAGGGGAGCTCCTATAATTCACCCCTCCACTTT
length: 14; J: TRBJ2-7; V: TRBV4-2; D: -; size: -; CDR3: CASSQDSRVYEQYF; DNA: TGTGCCAGCAGCCAAGATTCCAGGGTCTACGAGCAGTACTTC
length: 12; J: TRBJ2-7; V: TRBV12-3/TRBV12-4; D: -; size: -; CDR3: CASSLFRYEQYF; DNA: TGTGCCAGCAGTTTATTTCGCTACGAGCAGTACTTC
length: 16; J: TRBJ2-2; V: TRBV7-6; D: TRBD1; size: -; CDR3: CASSLNGQGLTGELFF; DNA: TGTGCCAGCAGCTTAAACGGACAGGGTTTAACTGGGGAGCTGTTTTTT
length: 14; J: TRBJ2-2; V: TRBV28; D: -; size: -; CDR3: CASSLTGKFGELFF; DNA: TGTGCCAGCAGCCTTACAGGGAAGTTCGGGGAGCTGTTTTTT
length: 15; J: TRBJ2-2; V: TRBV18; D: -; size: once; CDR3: CASSPHAKNTGELFF; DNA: TGTGCCAGCTCACCACACGCTAAGAACACCGGGGAGCTGTTTTTT
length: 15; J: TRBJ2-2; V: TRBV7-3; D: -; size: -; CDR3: CASSHGGQGTGELFF; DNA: TGTGCCAGCAGCCACGGGGGTCAGGGCACCGGGGAGCTGTTTTTT
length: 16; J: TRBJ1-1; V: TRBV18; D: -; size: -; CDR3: CASSPPRGLRNTEAFF; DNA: TGTGCCAGCTCACCACCCCGGGGGTTGAGGAACACTGAAGCTTTCTTT
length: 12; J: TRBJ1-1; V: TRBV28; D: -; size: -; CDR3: CASSSGPAEAFF; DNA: TGTGCCAGCAGTTCTGGGCCCGCTGAAGCTTTCTTT
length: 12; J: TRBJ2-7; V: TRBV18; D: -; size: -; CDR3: CASSPGEYEQYF; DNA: TGTGCCAGCTCACCCGGAGAATACGAGCAGTACTTC
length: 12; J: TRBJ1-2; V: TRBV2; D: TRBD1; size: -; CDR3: CASRGTGVGYTF; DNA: TGTGCCAGCAGGGGGACAGGGGTTGGCTACACCTTC
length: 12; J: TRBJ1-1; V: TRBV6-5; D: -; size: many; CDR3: CASIQGYTEAFF; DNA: TGTGCCAGCATACAGGGTTACACTGAAGCTTTCTTT
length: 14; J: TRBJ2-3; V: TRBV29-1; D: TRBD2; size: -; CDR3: CSVRTSGNADTQYF; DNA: TGCAGCGTAAGGACTAGCGGGAATGCAGATACGCAGTATTTT
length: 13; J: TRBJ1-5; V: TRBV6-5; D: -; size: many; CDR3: CASIGGGNQPQHF; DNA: TGTGCCAGCATAGGGGGGGGCAATCAGCCCCAGCATTTT
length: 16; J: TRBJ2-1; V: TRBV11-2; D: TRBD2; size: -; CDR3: CASSLDLETSANEQFF; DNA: TGTGCCAGCAGCTTAGATCTTGAGACTAGCGCAAATGAGCAGTTCTTC
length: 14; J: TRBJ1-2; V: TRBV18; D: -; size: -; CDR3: CASSLRGSNYGYTF; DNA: TGTGCCAGCTCACTCCGGGGGAGTAACTATGGCTACACCTTC
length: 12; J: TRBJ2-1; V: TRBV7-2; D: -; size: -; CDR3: CASSSTHNEQFF; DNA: TGTGCCAGCAGCTCCACACACAATGAGCAGTTCTTC
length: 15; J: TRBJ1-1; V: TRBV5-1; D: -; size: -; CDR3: CASSLVGAQGAEAFF; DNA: TGCGCCAGCAGCTTGGTGGGAGCGCAAGGCGCTGAAGCTTTCTTT
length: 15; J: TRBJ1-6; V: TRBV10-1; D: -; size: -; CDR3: CASSEPGTCNSPLHF; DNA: TGCGCCAGCAGTGAGCCAGGGACTTGTAATTCACCCCTCCACTTT